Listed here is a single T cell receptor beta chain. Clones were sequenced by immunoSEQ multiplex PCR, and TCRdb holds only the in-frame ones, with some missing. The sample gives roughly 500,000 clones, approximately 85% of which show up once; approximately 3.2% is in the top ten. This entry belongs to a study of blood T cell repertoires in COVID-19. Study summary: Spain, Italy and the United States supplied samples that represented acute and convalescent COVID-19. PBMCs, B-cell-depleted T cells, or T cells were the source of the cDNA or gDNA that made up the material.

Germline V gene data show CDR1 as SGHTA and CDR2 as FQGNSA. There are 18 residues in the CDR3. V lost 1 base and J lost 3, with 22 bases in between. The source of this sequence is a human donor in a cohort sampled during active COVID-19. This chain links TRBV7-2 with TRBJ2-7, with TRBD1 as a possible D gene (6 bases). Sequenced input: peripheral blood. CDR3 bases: TGTGCCAGCAGCTTAGAAAGGTCCAGGGGCCAAAAACACTACGAGCAGTACTTC. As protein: CASSLERSRGQKHYEQYF.